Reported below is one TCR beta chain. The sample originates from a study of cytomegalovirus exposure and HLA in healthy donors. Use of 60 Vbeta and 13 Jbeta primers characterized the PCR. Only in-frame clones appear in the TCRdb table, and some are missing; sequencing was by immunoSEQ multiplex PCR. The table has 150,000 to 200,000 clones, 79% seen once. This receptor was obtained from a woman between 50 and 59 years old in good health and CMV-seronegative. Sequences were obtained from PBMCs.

CDR3 region: CASSKSPGWSHHEQYF. Here the CDR3 DNA reads TGTGCCAGCAGCAAATCCCCAGGGTGGAGTCACCACGAGCAGTACTTC. The chain combines TRBV21-1 with TRBJ2-7; TRBD1 is taken as the D call from the table, unchecked against the DNA. TRBV21-1 is a pseudogene. This CDR3 contains 16 residues.